The next 20 T cell receptor beta chains were all read from a single sample in a study of blood T cells in healthy people across ages. A second PCR, run for about 7 to 11 cycles, used a sample-barcoded 5' primer plus a J-beta primer mix. MiXCR, run by TCRdb on the 5' RACE reads, gives a single entry per CDR3 protein. The profile shows approximately 850,000 distinct CDR3 sequences, nearly 60% of them singletons. The material sequenced was blood. These receptors all stem from a young man in good health.

The genes are TRBV12-3 or TRBV12-4 and TRBJ1-2; a weak D match, TRBD1 (6 bases). The V gene lost 6 bases and the J gene lost 8 bases, with 19 bases spanning the gap. The length of the CDR3 is 14 residues. Written as DNA, the CDR3 is TGTGCCAGCAGACCGACAGGCGCCGGAGTCGGCTACACCTTC. It translates to CASRPTGAGVGYTF.

The chain recombines TRBV6-1 with TRBJ2-6; D gene unclear. This CDR3 region has 13 residues. V shed 8 bases and J shed 1 base, with 6 bases lying between them. The germline V gene has CDR1 MNHNS and CDR2 SASEGT. Here the CDR3 DNA reads TGTGCCAGCTTGACATCTGGGGCCAACGTCCTGACTTTC. Its translation is CASLTSGANVLTF.

This clonotype was counted only a few times. This chain connects TRBV7-2 to TRBJ2-1; TRBD1 is a possible D gene (6 bases). V was trimmed by 1 base and J by 7 bases, leaving 11 bases between them. This CDR3 comprises 14 residues. Germline loops: CDR1 SGHTA, CDR2 FQGNSA. CDR3 nucleotide sequence: TGTGCCAGCAGCTTAGATTCAGGGGTGAATGAGCAGTTCTTC. Amino acid sequence: CASSLDSGVNEQFF.

The chain employs TRBV11-2 and TRBJ1-1; D gene unclear. Germline loops: CDR1 SGHAT, CDR2 FQNNGV. Trimming took off 2 bases at V and 2 bases at J, with 9 bases between the two ends. The CDR3 has 14 amino acids. This CDR3 reads CASSLTGINTEAFF. CDR3 bases: TGTGCCAGCAGCTTAACTGGGATAAACACTGAAGCTTTCTTT.

This chain connects TRBV4-3 to TRBJ2-3; D might be TRBD1 (5 bases). The V end was cut by 0 bases, the J end by 0 bases, with 19 bases between. From germline, CDR1 is LGHNA and CDR2 YSLEER. CDR3 length equals 19 residues. In DNA, the CDR3 is TGCGCCAGCAGCCAAGAATGGGCCCAGGGCGTGACGAGCACAGATACGCAGTATTTT. Its translation is CASSQEWAQGVTSTDTQYF.

The chain joins TRBV6-5 to TRBJ2-7, with a possible D match to TRBD2 (6 bases). The CDR3 is 12 residues long. CDR1 is MNHEY, CDR2 SVGAGI, per germline. V lost 10 bases, J lost 3 bases, and 13 bases lay in between. The CDR3 protein is CATRRDFYEQYF. CDR3 nucleotide sequence: TGTGCCACCAGGAGGGACTTCTACGAGCAGTACTTC.

The V gene is TRBV14, the J gene TRBJ2-4, with a weak D call TRBD2 (7 bases). Trimming took 4 bases from V and 13 from J, leaving 17 bases between them. Germline CDR1 is SGHDN and CDR2 is FVKESK. The CDR3 length is 13 residues. CDR3 loop: CASSPHRGGEQYF. The CDR3 DNA is TGTGCCAGCAGCCCACATAGGGGGGGGGAGCAGTACTTC.

V is TRBV29-1 and J is TRBJ2-5; D might be TRBD1 (6 bases). CDR1 is SQVTM, CDR2 ANQGSEA, per germline. V was cut by 2 bases and J by 3 bases, with 13 bases left in between. The CDR3 spans 14 residues. CDR3 region: CSVERFGGEETQYF. Here the CDR3 DNA reads TGCAGCGTTGAAAGGTTTGGGGGCGAAGAGACCCAGTACTTC.

V and J are TRBV7-9 and TRBJ1-2; D is ambiguous. V shed 2 bases and J shed 2 bases, with 12 bases lying between them. CDR1 is SEHNR and CDR2 is FQNEAQ in the germline V gene (reference sequence). The CDR3 runs 15 residues. CDR3 sequence: CASSLSVAPNYGYTF. Written as DNA, the CDR3 is TGTGCCAGCAGCTTATCGGTGGCGCCCAACTATGGCTACACCTTC.

The CDR3: CASSQEFRLALPHNEQFF. Written as DNA, the CDR3 is TGTGCCAGCAGCCAAGAGTTCAGACTAGCGTTACCTCACAATGAGCAGTTCTTC. The J gene is TRBJ2-1, the V gene TRBV4-2, with 8 bases that match TRBD2. The V segment lost 0 bases and the J segment 5 bases; nucleotides outside the gene matches: 12. The CDR3 covers 18 residues. Looked up from germline, CDR1 is LGHNA and CDR2 is YNFKEQ.

This rearrangement joins TRBV29-1 to TRBJ2-7, with a weak D call TRBD2 (7 bases). From germline, CDR1 is SQVTM and CDR2 ANQGSEA. The V and J ends lost 4 bases and 3 bases respectively, with 10 bases between them. There are 12 residues in the CDR3. Here the CDR3 reads CSVAGGRYEQYF. Written as DNA, the CDR3 is TGCAGCGTTGCGGGGGGCCGCTACGAGCAGTACTTC.

In this sample, this clonotype turned up once. This chain connects TRBV27 to TRBJ2-7, with D perhaps TRBD2 (5 bases). This CDR3 has 14 residues. Germline-derived CDR1 and CDR2 are MNHEY and SMNVEV (reference sequence). Trimming cost V 4 bases and J 3 bases, with 13 bases left between them. The CDR3 coding sequence is TGTGCCAGCAGTTGGGGAGATCCCCACTACGAGCAGTACTTC. It translates to CASSWGDPHYEQYF.

The chain links TRBV28 to TRBJ2-1; TRBD1 might be the D (6 bases). The CDR3 is made up of 13 amino acids. The germline V and J ends were trimmed by 6 bases and 7 bases, with 13 bases remaining between them. The germline gives CDR1 MDHEN, CDR2 SYDVKM. The CDR3: CASRGNRVNEQFF. Written as DNA, the CDR3 is TGTGCCAGCAGGGGGAACAGGGTAAATGAGCAGTTCTTC.

The chain links TRBV4-2 to TRBJ2-3; possibly TRBD1 for D (6 bases). There are 17 residues in the CDR3. Per the germline V gene, CDR1 is LGHNA and CDR2 is YNFKEQ. V lost 1 base, J lost 3 bases, and 17 bases lay in between. This CDR3 is CASSQGCGQRATDTQYF. The CDR3 region has the DNA TGTGCCAGCAGCCAAGGCTGTGGACAGAGAGCTACAGATACGCAGTATTTT.

This clonotype has only a few counts. V is TRBV5-1 and J is TRBJ1-2; tentative D call: TRBD1 (5 bases). The CDR3 consists of 13 residues. From germline, CDR1 is SGHRS and CDR2 YFSETQ. With 4 bases removed from V and 4 bases from J, the gap between germline ends came to 11 bases. In DNA, the CDR3 is TGCGCCAGCAGCGTCGACAGCCGCTATGGCTACACCTTC. Translation: CASSVDSRYGYTF. Combining the CDR3 with reference TRBV5-1 and TRBJ1-2 gives the whole variable domain KAGVTQTPRYLIKTRGQQVTLSCSPISGHRSVSWYQQTPGQGLQFLFEYFSETQRNKGNFPGRFSGRQFSNSRSEMNVSTLELGDSALYLCASSVDSRYGYTFGSGTRLTVV.

This chain uses TRBV27 with TRBJ1-6, with TRBD1 identical over 9 bases. This CDR3 is built from 14 residues. CDR1 is MNHEY, CDR2 SMNVEV, per germline (reference sequence). The trim removed 6 bases at V and 10 bases at J, leaving 7 bases unmatched. CDR3 protein: CASSPGTGKSPLHF. CDR3 DNA sequence: TGTGCCAGCAGCCCCGGGACAGGGAAATCACCCCTCCACTTT.

This clonotype was seen ten or more times. The gene calls are TRBV20-1 and TRBJ2-3, with a weak D call TRBD1 (5 bases). Trimming stripped 5 bases from V and 1 base from J, with 10 bases between. CDR3 length: 13 residues. Germline CDR1 and CDR2: DFQATT and SNEGSKA (reference sequence). In DNA form, the CDR3 reads TGCAGTGCTCACAAACAGGGCACAGATACGCAGTATTTT. Translating it yields CSAHKQGTDTQYF.

To note about this clonotype: At one boundary the junction diverges from the germline segment, which might be a read error. This chain uses TRBV2 with TRBJ2-3; 9 bases align to TRBD1. Per germline, CDR1 SNHLY and CDR2 FYNNEI. This CDR3 region has 15 residues. CDR3: CASREGTGTLDTQYF. The CDR3 DNA is TGTGCCAGCAGAGAAGGGACAGGGACTTTAGATACGCAGTATTTT.

The genes are TRBV4-1 and TRBJ1-5; D gene unclear. V lost 0 bases and J 8 bases, leaving 8 bases between the germline ends. The CDR3 contains 13 residues. Germline values: CDR1 MGHRA, CDR2 YSYEKL. Here the CDR3 reads CASSQDLREPQHF. CDR3 nucleotides: TGCGCCAGCAGCCAAGATCTGCGGGAGCCCCAGCATTTT.

As to this clonotype: A much larger clone lies a single base off, so this may be a read error. The CDR3 coding sequence is TGTGCCGGCAGCGTAACCCCTGGCAGGGCGGGAGAGACCCAGTACTTC. It yields the protein CAGSVTPGRAGETQYF. This rearrangement joins TRBV9 to TRBJ2-5; D is tentatively TRBD1 or TRBD2 (5 bases each). This CDR3 spans 16 amino acids. Germline V gene sequence: CDR1 SGDLS, CDR2 YYNGEE.